The rows below give T cell receptor beta chains drawn from one sample of a study of siplizumab effects on memory and regulatory T cells. TCRdb's table, derived via immunoSEQ multiplex PCR, lists solely in-frame clones and lacks some. The sample has about 99,000 clones, roughly 93% seen once. Sequenced: Tregs sorted from blood. The receptors shown here come from a human donor in good health. CDR3s leave out the opening cysteine and the closing phenylalanine or tryptophan. D genes are given only for firm matches.

>TRBJ1-2|TRBV18|TRBD1
ASSPGTGGNYGYT
>TRBJ2-4|TRBV5-1|.
ASSYRPRAQNIQY
>TRBJ2-2|TRBV9|.
ASSVRVNTGELF
>TRBJ2-7|TRBV30|.
AWTGAAYEQY
>.|TRBV5-1|.
ASSLVAGSYEQY
>TRBJ1-1|TRBV4-3|.
ASSQSSQGSTEAF
>TRBJ2-5|TRBV6-1|TRBD1
ASSVNRGRGETQY
>TRBJ1-1|TRBV5-1|.
ASSLGVLTVEAF
>TRBJ2-1|TRBV7-2|TRBD2
ASSYGLAGGLNEQF
>TRBJ1-1|TRBV10-3|.
ASQGGLNTEAF
>TRBJ1-5|TRBV30|.
AWSATGGEPQH
>TRBJ2-7|TRBV15|TRBD1
ATSRRGQGAFEQY
>TRBJ2-1|TRBV25-1|TRBD1
ASSPSTGVLHNEQF
>TRBJ1-2|TRBV9|TRBD1
ASSKQGNYGYT
>TRBJ1-2|TRBV9|.
ASSPPGREAYGYT
>TRBJ2-3|TRBV6-1|TRBD2
ASTTWAGETDTQY
>TRBJ2-1|TRBV7-3|TRBD2
ASSLNSGRASYNEQF
>TRBJ2-1|TRBV5-1|TRBD2
ASSSLPSGEVNEQF
>TRBJ2-7|TRBV6-1|TRBD2
ASSELAGGSYEQY
>TRBJ1-2|TRBV18|.
ASSPTGRYGYT
>TRBJ1-1|TRBV29-1|.
SVAGAGLRNTEAF
>TRBJ2-5|TRBV11-3|TRBD1
ASSLVAGTGLETQY
>TRBJ2-5|TRBV5-1|.
ASSHRWVQETQY
>TRBJ2-3|TRBV5-6|.
ASSLVGKPLTDTQY
>TRBJ1-2|TRBV28|.
ASSFTGLLNYGYT
>TRBJ1-1|TRBV7-2|.
ASSTMPPGGTEAF
>TRBJ1-3|TRBV19|TRBD1
ASSPWTGSGNTIY
>TRBJ1-6|TRBV19|TRBD1
ASSRRQGQNSPLH
>TRBJ2-2|TRBV10-3|TRBD2
AIRETSGVTGELF
>TRBJ2-1|TRBV5-1|TRBD2
ASSPGLAGGYEQF
>TRBJ2-2|TRBV19|.
ASRVTGVGELF
>TRBJ2-1|TRBV7-3|.
ASSLTSGPYNEQF